Below, 18 T cell receptor beta chains from the same sample are listed, as sequenced in a study of T cell responses to AZD1222 COVID-19 vaccine. The table came from immunoSEQ multiplex PCR; TCRdb's copy has only in-frame clones and leaves some out. In the table there are under 80,000 clones, approximately 90% of which are singletons. This sample comprised peripheral blood, obtained 28 days after the second AZD1222 dose. The receptors shown here come from an adult who received the AZD1222 COVID-19 vaccine.

The chain carries TRBV7-9 and TRBJ1-2, with 9 bases that match TRBD1. The CDR3 spans 13 residues. J was trimmed by 8 bases and V by 5 bases; bases with no gene match: 6. Germline V CDR1 and CDR2: SEHNR, FQNEAQ (reference sequence). The CDR3 DNA sequence: TGTGCCAGCAGCCCGGAAGGACAGGGGGGCTACACCTTC. Translation gives CASSPEGQGGYTF.

The chain uses TRBV29-1 and TRBJ1-1; D possibly corresponds to TRBD1 (5 bases). Trimming stripped 2 bases from V and 7 bases from J, with 11 bases between. This CDR3 comprises 12 residues. CDR1 is SQVTM and CDR2 is ANQGSEA in the germline V gene. DNA for the CDR3: TGCAGCGTTGAAAGCCCCGGGGGTGAAGCTTTCTTT. It is translated as CSVESPGGEAFF.

The rearrangement joins TRBV6-4 to TRBJ1-5; the D is unclear. CDR3 length equals 13 residues. V was trimmed by 4 bases and J by 5 bases, leaving 9 bases between them. In germline, CDR1 is MRHNA, CDR2 SNTAGT. The CDR3 reads CASSVSEDQPQHF. As DNA, the CDR3 is TGTGCCAGCAGTGTGTCGGAGGATCAGCCCCAGCATTTT.

This clone occurred once. This chain joins TRBV7-9 and TRBJ2-2; 10 bases match TRBD2. The CDR3 runs to 15 residues. J was trimmed by 7 bases and V by 5 bases; bases with no gene match: 7. Germline-derived CDR1 and CDR2 are SEHNR and FQNEAQ (reference sequence). CDR3 DNA: TGTGCCAGCAGCCCCCCCCCTAGCGGGAGCGGGGAGCTGTTTTTT. This translates into CASSPPPSGSGELFF.

The chain employs TRBV7-8 and TRBJ2-5; the D is unclear. CDR3 length: 14 residues. CDR1 is SGHVS and CDR2 is FQNEAQ in the germline V gene. Deletions cut 1 base from V and 0 bases from J, with 6 bases between. The CDR3 nucleotides read TGTGCCAGCAGCTTAGGCCCCAACCAAGAGACCCAGTACTTC. Translating it yields CASSLGPNQETQYF. Complete variable domain (other parts from reference TRBV7-8 and TRBJ2-5): GAGVSQSPRYKVAKRGQDVALRCDPISGHVSLFWYQQALGQGPEFLTYFQNEAQLDKSGLPSDRFFAERPEGSVSTLKIQRTQQEDSAVYLCASSLGPNQETQYFGPGTRLLVL.

The table lists this clone with a few counts. J is TRBJ2-2 and V is TRBV5-1, with 9 bases that match TRBD2. The CDR3 is made up of 16 amino acids. Germline loops: CDR1 SGHRS, CDR2 YFSETQ. Germline trimming cut 4 bases from V and 6 bases from J; bases unmatched to any gene: 10. CDR3: CASSGLAGVRSGELFF. CDR3 in DNA: TGCGCCAGCAGCGGCTTAGCGGGAGTAAGGTCCGGGGAGCTGTTTTTT.

The chain joins TRBV30 to TRBJ1-5; tentative D call: TRBD1 (5 bases). The CDR3 runs 15 residues. Germline-derived CDR1 and CDR2 are GTSNPN and SVGIG (reference sequence). Trimming took 0 bases from V and 6 from J, leaving 15 bases between them. The CDR3 nucleotides are TGTGCCTGGAGTGTAAATGGGGGTGAGGGTCAGCCCCAGCATTTT. The encoded protein is CAWSVNGGEGQPQHF.

J is TRBJ2-5 and V is TRBV30, with a tentative D call TRBD2 (5 bases). Per the germline V gene, CDR1 is GTSNPN and CDR2 is SVGIG (reference sequence). The CDR3 spans 13 residues. V was pared by 0 bases and J by 4 bases, with 9 bases between. This chain's CDR3 is CAWSVMAGETQYF. The CDR3, as DNA: TGTGCCTGGAGTGTAATGGCGGGAGAGACCCAGTACTTC.

The V and J genes are TRBV3-1 (or the pseudogene TRBV3-2) and TRBJ2-2; D is unresolved. V lost 6 bases and J lost 3, with 11 bases in between. The germline V gene encodes CDR1 LGHDT and CDR2 YNNKEL (reference sequence). The CDR3 sequence is 14 residues long. Here the CDR3 reads CASRRAPHTGELFF. In nucleotides, the CDR3 is TGTGCCAGCAGGCGAGCGCCTCACACCGGGGAGCTGTTTTTT.

The V gene is TRBV5-1, the J gene TRBJ2-3; 7 bases fit TRBD2. Germline V CDR1 and CDR2: SGHRS, YFSETQ. With V trimmed by 2 bases and J by 3 bases, 6 bases remained unmatched. This CDR3 is built from 15 residues. Here the CDR3 DNA reads TGCGCCAGCAGCTTCGGGAGCGGGATGACAGATACGCAGTATTTT. It specifies CASSFGSGMTDTQYF.

The V gene is TRBV25-1, the J gene TRBJ2-7; 7 bases align to TRBD1. The germline V gene has CDR1 MGHDK and CDR2 SYGVNS. This CDR3 has 14 amino acids. After removal of 5 bases from V and 2 bases from J, the junction contained 6 bases not matched to a gene. The CDR3 reads CASSKLDRAYEQYF. The CDR3 DNA is TGTGCCAGCAGTAAACTAGACAGGGCCTACGAGCAGTACTTC.

The rearrangement uses TRBV7-8 and TRBJ1-5; D is ambiguous. V lost 1 base and J 2 bases, leaving 6 bases between the germline ends. The CDR3 covers 14 residues. The germline gives CDR1 SGHVS, CDR2 FQNEAQ. The CDR3 reads CASSLGVGNQPQHF. The CDR3 coding sequence is TGTGCCAGCAGCTTAGGGGTAGGCAATCAGCCCCAGCATTTT.

Remarks on this clone: The junction departs from the called germline gene at one end, perhaps through a read error. The chain carries TRBV6-5 and TRBJ1-1, with TRBD1 identical over 11 bases. There are 15 residues in the CDR3. Germline V gene lookup returns CDR1 MNHEY and CDR2 SVGAGI. CDR3 sequence: CASRGSGGQGAKPVF. The DNA for the CDR3 is TGTGCCAGCAGGGGTAGTGGCGGACAGGGGGCTAAGCCAGTTTTT.

In this sample, this clone turned up once. The chain combines TRBV5-1 with TRBJ1-1; 7 bases align to TRBD1. V dropped 4 bases and J dropped 3; count of bases not matched to a gene: 6. CDR3 length equals 14 residues. Germline values: CDR1 SGHRS, CDR2 YFSETQ. CDR3 DNA: TGCGCCAGCAGCGTCGACAGGGCGTACACTGAAGCTTTCTTT. Translation gives CASSVDRAYTEAFF.

This chain connects TRBV9 to TRBJ1-1; possible D gene TRBD1, 6 bases. CDR1 and CDR2 from the germline V gene are SGDLS and YYNGEE. The CDR3 extends over 14 amino acids. V lost 1 base and J 11 bases, leaving 18 bases between the germline ends. The chain's CDR3 is CASSVLASGEDAFF. The CDR3 nucleotides are TGTGCCAGCAGCGTACTGGCCTCAGGGGAAGATGCTTTCTTT.

This sequence joins TRBV2 and TRBJ2-1, with D perhaps matching TRBD1 or TRBD2 (5 bases each). Germline CDR1 reads SNHLY; CDR2 reads FYNNEI. The germline V and J ends were trimmed by 11 bases and 3 bases, with 23 bases remaining between them. CDR3 length: 16 amino acids. In DNA form, the CDR3 reads TGTGCCGCAGCGGAGCCGGGCCAGGGAGACTACAATGAGCAGTTCTTC. Translated: CAAAEPGQGDYNEQFF.

V gene TRBV11-2 combines with J gene TRBJ2-2; D possibly corresponds to TRBD2 (5 bases). CDR3 length: 13 amino acids. The V gene's germline CDR1 is SGHAT and CDR2 FQNNGV. Trimming stripped 7 bases from V and 4 bases from J, with 10 bases between. The CDR3 protein is CASKRAGTGELFF. Here the CDR3 DNA reads TGTGCCAGCAAGAGGGCTGGCACCGGGGAGCTGTTTTTT.

The chain uses TRBV5-1 and TRBJ1-2; tentatively, D is TRBD1 (5 bases). The germline CDR1 and CDR2 sequences are SGHRS and YFSETQ. V was cut by 4 bases and J by 5 bases, with 12 bases left in between. There are 13 residues in the CDR3. CDR3: CASSPGRLYGYTF. CDR3 DNA sequence: TGCGCCAGCAGCCCGGGACGGCTGTATGGCTACACCTTC.